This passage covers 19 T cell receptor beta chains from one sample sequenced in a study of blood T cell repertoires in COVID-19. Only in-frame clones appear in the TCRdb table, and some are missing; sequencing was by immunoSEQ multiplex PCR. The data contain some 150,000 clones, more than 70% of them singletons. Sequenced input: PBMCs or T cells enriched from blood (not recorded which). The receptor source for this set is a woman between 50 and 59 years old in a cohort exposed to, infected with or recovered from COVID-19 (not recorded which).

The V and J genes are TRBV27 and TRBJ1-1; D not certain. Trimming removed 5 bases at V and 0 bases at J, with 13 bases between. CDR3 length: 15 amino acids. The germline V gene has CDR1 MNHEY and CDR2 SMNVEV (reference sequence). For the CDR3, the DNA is TGTGCCAGCAGTCTTCTTCCTACCTTGAACACTGAAGCTTTCTTT. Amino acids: CASSLLPTLNTEAFF.

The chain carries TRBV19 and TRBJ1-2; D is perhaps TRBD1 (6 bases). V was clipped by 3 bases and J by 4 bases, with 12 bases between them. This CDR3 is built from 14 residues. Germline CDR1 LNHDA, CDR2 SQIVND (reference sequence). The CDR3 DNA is TGTGCCAGTAGTATCGGACAGATTTTCTATGGCTACACCTTC. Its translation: CASSIGQIFYGYTF. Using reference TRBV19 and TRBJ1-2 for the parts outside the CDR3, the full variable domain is DGGITQSPKYLFRKEGQNVTLSCEQNLNHDAMYWYRQDPGQGLRLIYYSQIVNDFQKGDIAEGYSVSREKKESFPLTVTSAQKNPTAFYLCASSIGQIFYGYTFGSGTRLTVV.

CDR3 in DNA: TGTGCCACCACTCCCAGGGGAGACGTAACAGATACGCAGTATTTT. Translating gives CATTPRGDVTDTQYF. This chain uses TRBV10-3 with TRBJ2-3; tentative D call: TRBD1 (6 bases). The V end lost 10 bases, the J end lost 3 bases, and 20 bases lay between the germline ends. Germline-derived CDR1 and CDR2 are ENHRY and SYGVKD. This CDR3 spans 15 amino acids.

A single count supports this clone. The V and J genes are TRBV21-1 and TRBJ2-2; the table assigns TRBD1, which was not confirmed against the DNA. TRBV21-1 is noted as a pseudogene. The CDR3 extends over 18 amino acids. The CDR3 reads CASGKQGAPFANTGELFF. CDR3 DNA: TGTGCCAGCGGAAAACAGGGGGCACCTTTCGCGAACACCGGGGAGCTGTTTTTT.

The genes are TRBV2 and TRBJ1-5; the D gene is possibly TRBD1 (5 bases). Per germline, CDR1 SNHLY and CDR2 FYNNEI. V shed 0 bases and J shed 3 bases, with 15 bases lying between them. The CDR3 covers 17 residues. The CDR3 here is CASSEARGFSDNQPQHF. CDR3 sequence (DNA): TGTGCCAGCAGTGAAGCCCGGGGGTTCAGCGACAATCAGCCCCAGCATTTT.

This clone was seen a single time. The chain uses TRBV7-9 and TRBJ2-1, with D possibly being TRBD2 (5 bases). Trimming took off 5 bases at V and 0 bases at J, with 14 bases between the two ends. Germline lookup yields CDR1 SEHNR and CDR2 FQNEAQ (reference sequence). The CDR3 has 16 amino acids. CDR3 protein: CASSLLVGFSYNEQFF. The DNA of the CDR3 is TGTGCCAGCAGCCTACTAGTGGGCTTCTCCTACAATGAGCAGTTCTTC.

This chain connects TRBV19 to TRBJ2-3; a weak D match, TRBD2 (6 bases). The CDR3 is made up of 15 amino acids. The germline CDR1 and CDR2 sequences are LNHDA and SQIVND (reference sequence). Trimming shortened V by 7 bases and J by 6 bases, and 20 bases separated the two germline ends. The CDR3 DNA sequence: TGTGCCAGTAACACCTTCGGAGGAGGGTACGATACGCAGTATTTT. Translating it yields CASNTFGGGYDTQYF.

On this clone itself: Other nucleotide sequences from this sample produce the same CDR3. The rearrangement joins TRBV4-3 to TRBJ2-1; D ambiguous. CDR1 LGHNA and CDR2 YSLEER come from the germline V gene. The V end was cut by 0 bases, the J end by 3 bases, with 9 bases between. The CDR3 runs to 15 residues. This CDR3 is CASSQESGSYNEQFF. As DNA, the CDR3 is TGCGCCAGCAGCCAAGAGAGTGGTAGCTACAATGAGCAGTTCTTC.

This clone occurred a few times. CDR3 bases: TGTGCCAGCAGCCCGGACAGGAGCTCCTACAATGAGCAGTTCTTC. Encoded protein: CASSPDRSSYNEQFF. V and J are TRBV7-9 and TRBJ2-1, with 7 bases matching TRBD1. CDR1 SEHNR and CDR2 FQNEAQ come from the germline V gene (reference sequence). V was pared by 5 bases and J by 0 bases, with 4 bases of the junction left unmatched. The CDR3 is 15 amino acids. The whole variable domain, filled in from reference TRBV7-9 and TRBJ2-1, reads DTGVSQNPRHKITKRGQNVTFRCDPISEHNRLYWYRQTLGQGPEFLTYFQNEAQLEKSRLLSDRFSAERPKGSFSTLEIQRTEQGDSAMYLCASSPDRSSYNEQFFGPGTRLTVL.

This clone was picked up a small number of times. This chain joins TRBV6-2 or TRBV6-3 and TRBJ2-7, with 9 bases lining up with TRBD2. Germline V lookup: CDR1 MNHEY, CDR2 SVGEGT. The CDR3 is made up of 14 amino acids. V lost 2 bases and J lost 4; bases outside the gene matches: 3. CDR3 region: CASSYHLAGYEQYF. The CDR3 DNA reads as TGTGCCAGCAGTTACCATCTAGCGGGGTACGAGCAGTACTTC.

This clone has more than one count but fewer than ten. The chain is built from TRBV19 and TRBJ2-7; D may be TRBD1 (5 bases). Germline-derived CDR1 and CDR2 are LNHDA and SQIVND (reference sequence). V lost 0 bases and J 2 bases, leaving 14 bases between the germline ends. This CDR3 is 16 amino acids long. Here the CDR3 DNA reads TGTGCCAGTAGTATAGATCCTGCAAGGGGTACCTACGAGCAGTACTTC. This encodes CASSIDPARGTYEQYF. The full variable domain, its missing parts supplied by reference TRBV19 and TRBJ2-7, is DGGITQSPKYLFRKEGQNVTLSCEQNLNHDAMYWYRQDPGQGLRLIYYSQIVNDFQKGDIAEGYSVSREKKESFPLTVTSAQKNPTAFYLCASSIDPARGTYEQYFGPGTRLTVT.

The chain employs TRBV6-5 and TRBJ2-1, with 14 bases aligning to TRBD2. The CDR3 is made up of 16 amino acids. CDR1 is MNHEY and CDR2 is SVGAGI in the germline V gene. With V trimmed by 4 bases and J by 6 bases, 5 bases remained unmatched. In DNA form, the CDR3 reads TGTGCCAGCAGTTCCCGGGGGACTAGCGGGAGCAATGAGCAGTTCTTC. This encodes CASSSRGTSGSNEQFF.

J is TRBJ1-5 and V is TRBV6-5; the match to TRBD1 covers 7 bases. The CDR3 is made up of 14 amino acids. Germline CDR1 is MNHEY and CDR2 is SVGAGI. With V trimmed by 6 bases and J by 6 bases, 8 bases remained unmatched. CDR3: CASRTGTETQPQHF. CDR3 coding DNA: TGTGCCAGCAGAACCGGGACAGAGACTCAGCCCCAGCATTTT.

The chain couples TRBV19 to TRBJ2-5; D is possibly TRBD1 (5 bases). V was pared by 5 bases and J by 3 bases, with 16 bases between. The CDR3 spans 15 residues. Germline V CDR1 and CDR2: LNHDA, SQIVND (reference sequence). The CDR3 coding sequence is TGTGCCAGTAGTCGGACACTTCGGAGAGAAGAGACCCAGTACTTC. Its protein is CASSRTLRREETQYF.

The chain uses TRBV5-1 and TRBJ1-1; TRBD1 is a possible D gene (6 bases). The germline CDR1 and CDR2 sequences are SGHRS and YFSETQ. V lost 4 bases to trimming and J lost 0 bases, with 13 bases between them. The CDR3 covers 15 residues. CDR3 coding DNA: TGCGCCAGCAGCCCAGGGACAATAATGAACACTGAAGCTTTCTTT. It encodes CASSPGTIMNTEAFF.

The CDR3: CASSGKRQGPTLAIYEQYF. CDR3 DNA sequence: TGTGCCAGCAGCGGAAAACGACAGGGACCCACTCTAGCAATTTACGAGCAGTACTTC. The V call is TRBV11-2, the J call TRBJ2-7; 7 positions agree with TRBD1. The germline gives CDR1 SGHAT, CDR2 FQNNGV. Unmatched junction bases numbered 23, after V lost 5 bases and J lost 4 bases. CDR3 size: 19 residues.

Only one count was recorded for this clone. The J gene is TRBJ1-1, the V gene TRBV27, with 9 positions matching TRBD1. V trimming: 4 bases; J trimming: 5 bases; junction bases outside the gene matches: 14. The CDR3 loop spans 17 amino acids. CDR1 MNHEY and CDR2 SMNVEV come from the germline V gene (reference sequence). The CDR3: CASSSYSPGQGFTEAFF. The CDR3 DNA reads TGTGCCAGCAGTTCCTACTCGCCGGGACAGGGTTTTACTGAAGCTTTCTTT.

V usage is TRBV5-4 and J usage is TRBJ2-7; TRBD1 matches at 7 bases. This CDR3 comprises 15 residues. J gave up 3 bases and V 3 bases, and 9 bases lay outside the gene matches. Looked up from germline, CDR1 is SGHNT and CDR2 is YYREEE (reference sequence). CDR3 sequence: CASSSTQGVVYEQYF. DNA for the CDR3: TGTGCCAGCAGCTCGACCCAGGGGGTAGTCTACGAGCAGTACTTC. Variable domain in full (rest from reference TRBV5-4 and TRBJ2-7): ETGVTQSPTHLIKTRGQQVTLRCSSQSGHNTVSWYQQALGQGPQFIFQYYREEENGRGNFPPRFSGLQFPNYSSELNVNALELDDSALYLCASSSTQGVVYEQYFGPGTRLTVT.

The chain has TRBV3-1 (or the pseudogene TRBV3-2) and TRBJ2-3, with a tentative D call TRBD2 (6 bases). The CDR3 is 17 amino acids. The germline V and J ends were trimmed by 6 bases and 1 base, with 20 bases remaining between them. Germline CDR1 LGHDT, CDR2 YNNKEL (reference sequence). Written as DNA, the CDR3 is TGTGCCAGCAGGCAAATGGGTGGGGGGAAAGGCACAGATACGCAGTATTTT. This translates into CASRQMGGGKGTDTQYF.